The present T cell receptor beta chain was sequenced within a study of T cell changes during pregnancy in multiple sclerosis. This CDR3 is built from 18 residues. Germline CDR1 reads MNHEY; CDR2 reads SMNVEV (reference sequence). V was clipped by 2 bases and J by 1 base, with 15 bases between them. Measured with immunoSEQ multiplex PCR; TCRdb has only the in-frame clones, and not every one. In the table there are 80,000 or so clones, around 90% of which are singletons. The chain carries TRBV27 and TRBJ1-6; D is undetermined. This material consisted of peripheral blood, taken before pregnancy. This TCR was sampled from a female donor with multiple sclerosis, enrolled in a pregnancy study. Here the CDR3 reads CASSLVGSRRSYNSPLHF. The CDR3 coding sequence is TGTGCCAGCAGTTTAGTCGGGAGCCGAAGGTCCTATAATTCACCCCTCCACTTT.